A selection of T cell receptor beta chains follows, all from one sample in a study of identical twins. TCRdb reprocessed the 5' RACE reads with MiXCR, giving one entry per CDR3 protein. The profile covers about 470,000 distinct CDR3 sequences, with 24% appearing a single time and just under 3% taken by the ten largest. These data were also filed under a second study, of T cells expressing NK-cell markers.

The sequencing sample was made of CD4+ T cells sorted from blood. The source is a woman in her late teens or twenties in good health. Both conserved end residues are part of each CDR3. The order of the fields is J gene, V gene, CDR3 protein.

>TRBJ1-4|TRBV12-3/TRBV12-4
CASSKQGASVLFF
>TRBJ1-5|TRBV12-3/TRBV12-4
CASSLSGADQPQHF
>TRBJ2-2|TRBV12-3/TRBV12-4
CASRVQSFTGELFF
>TRBJ1-1|TRBV29-1
CSVESARTEAFF
>TRBJ1-5|TRBV5-6
CASSSRGGRQPQHF
>TRBJ2-7|TRBV20-1
CSARAASGYYEQYF
>TRBJ2-2|TRBV6-1
CASSFGQGWNTGELFF
>TRBJ2-1|TRBV7-2
CASSLSLAGGHEQFF
>TRBJ1-1|TRBV20-1
CSARSETEAFF
>TRBJ2-5|TRBV18
CASSPRGSSETQYF
>TRBJ2-1|TRBV18
CASSPPSGGNEQFF
>TRBJ2-5|TRBV5-1
CASSNNRVMETQYF
>TRBJ2-3|TRBV5-1
CASSFRGRSGTDTQYF
>TRBJ2-7|TRBV3-1
CASSQGTGWRAYEQYF
>TRBJ2-1|TRBV6-1
CASSLKSRGLLRVGSEQFF
>TRBJ1-1|TRBV20-1
CSAIPRGAEAFF
>TRBJ2-7|TRBV6-1
CASMQGTGTYEQYF
>TRBJ2-1|TRBV4-3
CASSQGLGLANNEQFF
>TRBJ1-5|TRBV5-1
CASSLTSGGGQPQHF
>TRBJ1-1|TRBV5-1
CASSLPGNTEAFF
>TRBJ1-2|TRBV12-3/TRBV12-4
CASSLRQFYGYTF
>TRBJ2-5|TRBV11-2
CASSLTFGTSGTLQETQYF
>TRBJ1-1|TRBV5-1
CASSLGRDGAEAFF
>TRBJ2-3|TRBV9
CASSETGRWMSTDTQYF
>TRBJ2-4|TRBV5-1
CASSFLGGVNIQYF
>TRBJ1-1|TRBV5-1
CASSFGQGTEAFF
>TRBJ1-5|TRBV11-2
CASSLGVNQPQHF
>TRBJ2-1|TRBV5-1
CASRGDSLIKFSSYNEQFF
>TRBJ2-3|TRBV20-1
CSARGASGDRRTQYF